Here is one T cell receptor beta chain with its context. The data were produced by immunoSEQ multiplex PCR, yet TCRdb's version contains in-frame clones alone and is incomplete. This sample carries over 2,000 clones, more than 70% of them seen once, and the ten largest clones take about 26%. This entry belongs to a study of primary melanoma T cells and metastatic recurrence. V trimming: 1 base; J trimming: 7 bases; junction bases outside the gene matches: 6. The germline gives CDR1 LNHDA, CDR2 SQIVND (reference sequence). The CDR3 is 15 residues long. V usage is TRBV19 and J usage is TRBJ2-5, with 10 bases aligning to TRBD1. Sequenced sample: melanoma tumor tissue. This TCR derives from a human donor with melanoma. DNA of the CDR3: TGTGCCAGTAGTATAGGAAGGGACAGGGGTGGGACCCAGTACTTC. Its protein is CASSIGRDRGGTQYF.